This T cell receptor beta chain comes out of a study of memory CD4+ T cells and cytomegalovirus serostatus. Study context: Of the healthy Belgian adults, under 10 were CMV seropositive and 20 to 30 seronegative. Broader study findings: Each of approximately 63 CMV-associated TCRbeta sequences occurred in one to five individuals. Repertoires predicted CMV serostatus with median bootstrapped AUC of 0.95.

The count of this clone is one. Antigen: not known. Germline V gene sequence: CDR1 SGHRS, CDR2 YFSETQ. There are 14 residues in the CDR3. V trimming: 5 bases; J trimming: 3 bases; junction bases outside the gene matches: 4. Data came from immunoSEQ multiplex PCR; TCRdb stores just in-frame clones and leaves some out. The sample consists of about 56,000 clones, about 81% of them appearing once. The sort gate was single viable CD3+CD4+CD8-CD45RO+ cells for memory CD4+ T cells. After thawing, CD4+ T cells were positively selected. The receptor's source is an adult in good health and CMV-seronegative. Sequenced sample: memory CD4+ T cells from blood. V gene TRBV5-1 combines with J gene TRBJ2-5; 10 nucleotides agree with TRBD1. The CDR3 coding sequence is TGCGCCAGCAGGCCCGGGACAGGGGAAGAGACCCAGTACTTC. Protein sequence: CASRPGTGEETQYF.